Listed here are 24 T cell receptor beta chains from one sample, sequenced in a study of blood T cell repertoires in COVID-19. Sequenced by immunoSEQ multiplex PCR; TCRdb stores in-frame clones only, minus some. The data contain around 70,000 clones, more than 70% of them singletons. What was sequenced was peripheral blood. Every receptor here comes from a man over 45 with COVID-19, enrolled during active disease.

The J gene is TRBJ2-1, the V gene TRBV27, with 13 bases that match TRBD2. Trimming at V came to 6 bases and at J to 9 bases, leaving 8 bases not matched to a gene. Per the germline V gene, CDR1 is MNHEY and CDR2 is SMNVEV (reference sequence). This CDR3 is built from 15 residues. The CDR3 nucleotides are TGTGCCAGCAGACGCCGGACTAGCGGGAGCTCTGAGCAGTTCTTC. It codes for CASRRRTSGSSEQFF.

Only one count was recorded for this clone. The genes are TRBV11-2 and TRBJ1-5; D is undetermined. The ends were cut back, 5 bases at V and 3 bases at J, with 17 bases in the middle. CDR3 length equals 16 residues. Germline-derived CDR1 and CDR2 are SGHAT and FQNNGV. The CDR3: CASSARPDDSNQPQHF. In DNA, the CDR3 is TGTGCCAGCAGCGCCCGCCCAGACGACTCCAATCAGCCCCAGCATTTT.

This clone was seen a few times. The V call is TRBV6-1, the J call TRBJ1-5; D is perhaps TRBD1 (6 bases). This CDR3 contains 15 residues. Trimming took off 3 bases at V and 1 base at J, with 10 bases between the two ends. In germline, CDR1 is MNHNS, CDR2 SASEGT. The CDR3, as DNA: TGTGCCAGCAGTGATGGGACACCCAGCAATCAGCCCCAGCATTTT. Translating it yields CASSDGTPSNQPQHF.

The chain links TRBV5-1 to TRBJ2-1, with D perhaps matching TRBD1 (5 bases). The V and J ends lost 1 base and 8 bases respectively, with 10 bases between them. Looked up from germline, CDR1 is SGHRS and CDR2 is YFSETQ. The CDR3 has 13 residues. This CDR3 is CASSLPRGHEQFF. CDR3 in DNA: TGCGCCAGCAGCTTGCCAAGGGGTCATGAGCAGTTCTTC.

The V gene is TRBV21-1, the J gene TRBJ2-7; no DNA check was done on the table's D call, TRBD2. TRBV21-1 is assigned pseudogene status. The CDR3 totals 15 residues. The DNA for the CDR3 is TGTGCCAGCAGCCTTCAGACTTCCTATTTTAGTGAGCAGTACTTC. Residues: CASSLQTSYFSEQYF.

The J gene is TRBJ2-5, the V gene TRBV21-1; the DNA was not compared with TRBD2, the D call given in the table. TRBV21-1 is a pseudogene locus. This CDR3 is built from 14 residues. This CDR3 reads CASRRRTLQETQYF. The CDR3 nucleotides are TGTGCCAGCAGGAGGAGGACCCTTCAAGAGACCCAGTACTTC.

The chain uses TRBV30 and TRBJ1-6, with D possibly being TRBD1 (6 bases). This CDR3 spans 16 amino acids. Germline CDR1 and CDR2: GTSNPN and SVGIG (reference sequence). V was cut by 5 bases and J by 3 bases, with 17 bases left in between. The CDR3, as DNA: TGTGCCTGGGTGAGGGGTGGCAGGGGCTATAATTCACCCCTCCACTTT. Its protein is CAWVRGGRGYNSPLHF.

This clone occurred a few times. The CDR3, as DNA: TGTGCCAGCAGCGCCAGTTCCAGCGGGTACGAGCAGTACTTC. Translated, it gives CASSASSSGYEQYF. The chain carries TRBV13 and TRBJ2-7; D is possibly TRBD2 (6 bases). This CDR3 has 14 residues. Per the germline V gene, CDR1 is PRHDT and CDR2 is FYEKMQ (reference sequence). The V end was cut by 5 bases, the J end by 4 bases, with 15 bases between.

This chain connects TRBV19 to TRBJ2-2; the D gene is possibly TRBD2 (5 bases). Trimming removed 6 bases from V and 3 bases from J, with 11 bases in between. The CDR3 runs to 14 residues. Looked up from germline, CDR1 is LNHDA and CDR2 is SQIVND (reference sequence). CDR3 bases: TGTGCCAGTAGACCCTCTAGCTACACCGGGGAGCTGTTTTTT. Translation: CASRPSSYTGELFF.

This sequence joins TRBV10-3 and TRBJ1-5, with 7 bases lining up with TRBD1. The CDR3 is 12 residues long. With V trimmed by 10 bases and J by 5 bases, 5 bases remained unmatched. Germline assignment: CDR1 ENHRY and CDR2 SYGVKD. CDR3 sequence (DNA): TGTGCCACCTCTACAGGGGATCAGCCCCAGCATTTT. Protein: CATSTGDQPQHF.

This clone was observed a few times. The rearrangement links TRBV28 to TRBJ2-7; D uncertain. This CDR3 contains 12 residues. From germline, CDR1 is MDHEN and CDR2 SYDVKM. Trimming removed 6 bases at V and 5 bases at J, with 11 bases between. The CDR3 region is CASSPNPNEQYF. CDR3 coding DNA: TGTGCCAGCAGCCCCAATCCTAACGAGCAGTACTTC.

The gene calls are TRBV19 and TRBJ2-2; the D is unclear. CDR1 is LNHDA and CDR2 is SQIVND in the germline V gene (reference sequence). The CDR3 covers 13 residues. Trimming removed 6 bases at V and 5 bases at J, with 10 bases between. The CDR3 nucleotides read TGTGCCAGTAGGAGGTCTGGTACCGGGGAGCTGTTTTTT. This gives the protein CASRRSGTGELFF.

V and J are TRBV29-1 and TRBJ2-2; 8 positions match TRBD1. Germline CDR1 and CDR2: SQVTM and ANQGSEA. CDR3 length equals 13 residues. V dropped 5 bases and J dropped 7; count of bases not matched to a gene: 6. CDR3 sequence (DNA): TGCAGCGTTAGAGCAGGGGGCGGCGGGGAGCTGTTTTTT. Its protein is CSVRAGGGGELFF.

The chain is built from TRBV6-4 and TRBJ2-1; 11 nucleotides line up with TRBD2. J was trimmed by 4 bases and V by 4 bases; bases with no gene match: 6. Germline loops: CDR1 MRHNA, CDR2 SNTAGT. The CDR3 contains 16 residues. CDR3 DNA: TGTGCCAGCAGTGTTAAAGGGACTAGCGGTTACAATGAGCAGTTCTTC. Amino acids: CASSVKGTSGYNEQFF.

This chain links TRBV7-2 with TRBJ1-4; tentative D call: TRBD1 (5 bases). CDR1 and CDR2 (germline): SGHTA, FQGNSA. This CDR3 contains 14 residues. The germline V and J ends were trimmed by 5 bases and 5 bases, with 12 bases remaining between them. CDR3 in DNA: TGTGCCAGCAGCGGGGCCAACCCGAATGAAAAACTGTTTTTT. It codes for CASSGANPNEKLFF.

J is TRBJ2-7 and V is TRBV11-2; unclear D gene. The germline V gene has CDR1 SGHAT and CDR2 FQNNGV. V lost 5 bases to trimming and J lost 7 bases, with 15 bases between them. This CDR3 spans 13 amino acids. The chain's CDR3 is CASSPRPFLEQYF. The CDR3 DNA reads as TGTGCCAGCAGCCCCAGGCCCTTTTTAGAGCAGTACTTC. Together with reference TRBV11-2 and TRBJ2-7, the CDR3 gives the full variable domain: EAGVAQSPRYKIIEKRQSVAFWCNPISGHATLYWYQQILGQGPKLLIQFQNNGVVDDSQLPKDRFSAERLKGVDSTLKIQPAKLEDSAVYLCASSPRPFLEQYFGPGTRLTVT.

The V call is TRBV2, the J call TRBJ2-5; 7 bases fit TRBD2. The CDR3 has 15 residues. Unmatched junction bases numbered 7, after V lost 1 base and J lost 5 bases. The germline gives CDR1 SNHLY, CDR2 FYNNEI. The CDR3 DNA reads TGTGCCAGCAGTGAAGGTGGCGGGAGAGGGGAGACCCAGTACTTC. This encodes CASSEGGGRGETQYF.

The gene calls are TRBV28 and TRBJ1-5, with 10 nucleotides matching TRBD1. CDR3 size: 17 residues. The ends lost 6 bases at V and 3 bases at J; junction bases unmatched: 11. Per germline, CDR1 MDHEN and CDR2 SYDVKM. The CDR3: CASSGWVGQGNNQPQHF. The CDR3 nucleotides read TGTGCCAGCAGCGGCTGGGTGGGACAGGGGAACAATCAGCCCCAGCATTTT.

The CDR3 loop reads CATSDPDSYEQYF. CDR3 coding DNA: TGTGCCACCAGTGACCCAGACAGCTACGAGCAGTACTTC. The genes are TRBV24-1 and TRBJ2-7, with D possibly TRBD1 on 5 matching bases. CDR1 is KGHDR and CDR2 is SFDVKD in the germline V gene. The CDR3 runs to 13 residues. With 4 bases removed from V and 3 bases from J, the gap between germline ends came to 9 bases.

As DNA, the CDR3 is TGCAGTGCTCGAATTGGGCATACGCAGTATTTT. Translation gives CSARIGHTQYF. The chain couples TRBV20-1 to TRBJ2-3; D ambiguous. CDR3 length: 11 amino acids. Germline CDR1 and CDR2: DFQATT and SNEGSKA (reference sequence). V lost 5 bases and J 7 bases, leaving 10 bases between the germline ends.

This clone came up a few times. This chain connects TRBV7-3 to TRBJ2-7; 13 bases match TRBD2. V was clipped by 5 bases and J by 5 bases; unmatched bases: 0. The germline V gene encodes CDR1 SGHTA and CDR2 FQGTGA. There are 13 residues in the CDR3. As DNA, the CDR3 is TGTGCCAGCAGCGGACTAGCGGGAGACGAGCAGTACTTC. Protein product: CASSGLAGDEQYF. Full variable domain (outside the CDR3, taken from reference TRBV7-3 and TRBJ2-7): GAGVSQTPSNKVTEKGKYVELRCDPISGHTALYWYRQSLGQGPEFLIYFQGTGAADDSGLPNDRFFAVRPEGSVSTLKIQRTERGDSAVYLCASSGLAGDEQYFGPGTRLTVT.

V and J are TRBV11-2 and TRBJ2-6, with TRBD2 matching over 9 bases. Germline CDR1 is SGHAT and CDR2 is FQNNGV. J gave up 0 bases and V 4 bases, and 4 bases lay outside the gene matches. The CDR3 has 17 residues. CDR3 residues: CASSSSGESSGANVLTF. In nucleotides, the CDR3 is TGTGCCAGCAGCTCTAGCGGGGAGAGCTCTGGGGCCAACGTCCTGACTTTC.

This sequence joins TRBV4-3 and TRBJ2-1; D may be TRBD1 (5 bases). The CDR3 totals 19 residues. CDR1 and CDR2 (germline): LGHNA, YSLEER. Trimming cost V 0 bases and J 5 bases, with 23 bases left between them. The CDR3 DNA reads as TGCGCCAGCAGCCAAGAGGGTCCCCCTTTAGGGGCAGGCGACAATGAGCAGTTCTTC. Its translation is CASSQEGPPLGAGDNEQFF.

The V and J genes are TRBV7-9 and TRBJ1-5, with D hard to call. There are 13 residues in the CDR3. Germline values: CDR1 SEHNR, CDR2 FQNEAQ (reference sequence). Trimming removed 5 bases from V and 5 bases from J, with 10 bases in between. The CDR3 DNA reads as TGTGCCAGCAGCATGGAGGAACATCAGCCCCAGCATTTT. Residues: CASSMEEHQPQHF.